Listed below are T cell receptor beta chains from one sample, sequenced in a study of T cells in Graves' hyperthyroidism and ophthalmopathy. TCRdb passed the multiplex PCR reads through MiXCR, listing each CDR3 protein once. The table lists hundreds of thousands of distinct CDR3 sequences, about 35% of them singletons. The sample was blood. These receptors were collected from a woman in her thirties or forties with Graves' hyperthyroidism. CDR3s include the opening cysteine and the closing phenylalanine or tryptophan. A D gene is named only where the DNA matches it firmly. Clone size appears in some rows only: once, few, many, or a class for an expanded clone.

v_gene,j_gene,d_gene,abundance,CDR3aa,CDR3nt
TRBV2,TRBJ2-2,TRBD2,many,CASSVLAGGFTGELFF,TGTGCCAGCAGTGTTCTAGCGGGAGGCTTTACCGGGGAGCTGTTTTTT
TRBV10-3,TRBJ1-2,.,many,CAISQGNYGYTF,TGTGCCATCAGTCAGGGAAACTATGGCTACACCTTC
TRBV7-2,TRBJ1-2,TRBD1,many,CASSLAAVTGQGRYGYTF,TGTGCCAGCAGCTTAGCGGCAGTCACTGGACAGGGAAGGTATGGCTACACCTTC
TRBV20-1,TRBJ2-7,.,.,CSAREISLYEQYF,TGCAGTGCTAGAGAAATCTCCCTCTACGAGCAGTACTTC
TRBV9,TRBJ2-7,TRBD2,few,CASSPPGGSYHYEQYF,TGTGCCAGCTCACCACCGGGCGGGAGTTATCACTACGAGCAGTACTTC
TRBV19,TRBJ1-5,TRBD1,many,CASTVGTGHQPQHF,TGTGCCAGTACCGTCGGGACAGGGCATCAGCCCCAGCATTTT
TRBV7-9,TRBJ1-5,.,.,CASMMPGPAQPQHF,TGTGCCAGCATGATGCCGGGACCGGCGCAGCCCCAGCATTTT
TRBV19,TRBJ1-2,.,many,CATLDPSGGYTF,TGTGCCACCTTAGACCCTTCCGGGGGCTACACCTTC
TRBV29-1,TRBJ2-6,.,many,CSVGLSGANVLTF,TGCAGCGTTGGACTCTCTGGGGCCAACGTCCTGACTTTC
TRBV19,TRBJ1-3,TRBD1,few,CASSIPTDRRNTIYF,TGTGCCAGTAGTATCCCTACGGACAGGAGAAACACCATATATTTT
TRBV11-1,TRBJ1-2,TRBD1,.,CASSRGQGARGLYGYTF,TGTGCCAGCAGCCGCGGACAGGGGGCTCGGGGACTCTATGGCTACACCTTC
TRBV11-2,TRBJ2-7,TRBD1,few,CASSLYRQGYEQYF,TGTGCCAGCAGCTTATACAGACAGGGCTACGAGCAGTACTTC
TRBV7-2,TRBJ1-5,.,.,CASNPGTNQPQHF,TGTGCCAGCAATCCAGGTACCAATCAGCCCCAGCATTTT
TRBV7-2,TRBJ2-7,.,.,CASSLSGRGSYEQYF,TGTGCCAGCAGCTTATCCGGGAGAGGCTCCTACGAGCAGTACTTC
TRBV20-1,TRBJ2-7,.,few,CSAILLGDGRVYEQYF,TGCAGTGCTATACTCCTGGGAGATGGTAGGGTCTACGAGCAGTACTTC
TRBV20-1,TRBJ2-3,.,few,CSASYRKPSTDTQYF,TGCAGTGCTTCCTATCGGAAACCTAGCACAGATACGCAGTATTTT
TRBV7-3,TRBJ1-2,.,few,CASSRPASGLDGYTF,TGTGCCAGCAGCCGTCCCGCATCAGGGCTCGATGGCTACACCTTC
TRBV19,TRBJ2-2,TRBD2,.,CASSPRTSGRANANTGELFF,TGTGCCAGTAGTCCCAGGACTAGCGGGAGAGCAAACGCGAACACCGGGGAGCTGTTTTTT
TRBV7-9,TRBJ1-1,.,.,CASSLRGQEAFF,TGTGCCAGCAGCTTACGGGGGCAGGAAGCTTTCTTT
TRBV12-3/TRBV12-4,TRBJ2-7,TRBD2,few,CASSLGTSATYEQYF,TGTGCCAGCAGTTTAGGGACTAGCGCAACCTACGAGCAGTACTTC
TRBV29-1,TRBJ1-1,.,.,CSVWRGSEAFF,TGCAGCGTTTGGCGGGGCTCTGAAGCTTTCTTT
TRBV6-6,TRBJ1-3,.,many,CASSTQGHTIYF,TGTGCCAGCAGTACCCAGGGACACACCATATATTTT
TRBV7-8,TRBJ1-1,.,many,CASSLVSAGRNTEAFF,TGTGCCAGCAGCTTAGTTTCGGCAGGGAGGAACACTGAAGCTTTCTTT
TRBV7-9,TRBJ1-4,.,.,CASSSTNQAANEKLFF,TGTGCCAGCAGTTCCACCAATCAGGCTGCTAATGAAAAACTGTTTTTT
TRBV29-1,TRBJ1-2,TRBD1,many,CSVPSPGTVYGYTF,TGCAGCGTTCCCTCCCCCGGGACAGTCTATGGCTACACCTTC
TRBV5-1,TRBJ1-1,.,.,CASSLASTDTEAFF,TGCGCCAGCAGCTTGGCGTCCACAGACACTGAAGCTTTCTTT
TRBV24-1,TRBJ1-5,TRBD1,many,CATSDTTGGLQPQHF,TGTGCCACCAGTGACACGACAGGGGGGCTTCAGCCCCAGCATTTT
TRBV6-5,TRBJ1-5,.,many,CASSSMSGNQPQHF,TGTGCCAGCAGTTCGATGAGTGGGAATCAGCCCCAGCATTTT
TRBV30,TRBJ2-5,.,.,CAWSPGAQETQYF,TGTGCCTGGAGTCCCGGGGCTCAAGAGACCCAGTACTTC
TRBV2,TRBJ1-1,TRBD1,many,CASFGTGVPEAFF,TGTGCCAGCTTTGGGACAGGGGTTCCTGAAGCTTTCTTT
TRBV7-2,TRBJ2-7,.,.,CASSPVPSEQYF,TGTGCCAGCAGCCCCGTACCTTCCGAGCAGTACTTC
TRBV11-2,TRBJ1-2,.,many,CASSLGSGAPEVGTF,TGTGCCAGCAGCTTAGGGTCGGGCGCGCCCGAAGTAGGCACCTTC
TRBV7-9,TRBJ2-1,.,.,CASRPYGRSYNEQFF,TGTGCCAGCAGGCCATACGGGAGATCTTACAATGAGCAGTTCTTC
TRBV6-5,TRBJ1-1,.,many,CASSDYRTEAFF,TGTGCCAGCAGTGACTATAGGACTGAAGCTTTCTTT
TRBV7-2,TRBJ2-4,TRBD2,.,CASSPSGGGGDIQYF,TGTGCCAGCAGCCCCAGCGGGGGGGGGGGAGACATTCAGTACTTC
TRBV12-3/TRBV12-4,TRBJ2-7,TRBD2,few,CASSYGGRGLYEQYF,TGTGCCAGCAGTTACGGCGGGAGGGGACTATACGAGCAGTACTTC
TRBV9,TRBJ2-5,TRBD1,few,CASSNPSRDRVVETQYF,TGTGCCAGCAGCAACCCAAGCCGGGACAGGGTTGTAGAGACCCAGTACTTC
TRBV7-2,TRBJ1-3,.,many,CASSLDYSGNTIYF,TGTGCCAGCAGCTTAGATTATTCTGGAAACACCATATATTTT
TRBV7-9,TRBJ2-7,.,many,CASSYGQTINYEQYF,TGTGCCAGCAGCTACGGACAGACCATAAACTACGAGCAGTACTTC
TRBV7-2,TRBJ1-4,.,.,CASSHGIFGEKLFF,TGCGCCAGCAGCCATGGGATCTTCGGGGAAAAACTGTTTTTT
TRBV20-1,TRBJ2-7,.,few,CSARGQGNSYEQYF,TGCAGTGCTAGAGGGCAGGGTAACTCCTACGAGCAGTACTTC
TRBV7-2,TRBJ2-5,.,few,CASSFQSGFAETQYF,TGTGCCAGCAGCTTTCAAAGCGGGTTCGCGGAGACCCAGTACTTC
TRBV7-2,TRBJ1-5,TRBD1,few,CANSLLRTGQEPQHF,TGTGCCAACAGCTTGCTCCGGACAGGGCAAGAGCCCCAGCATTTT
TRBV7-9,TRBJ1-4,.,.,CASSLFIGGSAEKLFF,TGTGCCAGCAGCTTGTTCATAGGGGGGTCGGCTGAAAAACTGTTTTTT
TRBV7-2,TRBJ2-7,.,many,CASSLPGYEQYF,TGTGCCAGCAGCTTACCGGGTTACGAGCAGTACTTC
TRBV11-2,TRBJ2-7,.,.,CASSASGQNHYEQYF,TGTGCCAGCAGCGCCTCGGGGCAGAACCACTACGAGCAGTACTTC
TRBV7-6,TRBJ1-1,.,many,CASSAAPFGEAFF,TGTGCCAGCAGCGCAGCGCCTTTCGGAGAAGCTTTCTTT
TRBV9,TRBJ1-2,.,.,CASSVVTTGGYTF,TGTGCCAGCAGCGTAGTGACCACGGGGGGCTACACCTTC